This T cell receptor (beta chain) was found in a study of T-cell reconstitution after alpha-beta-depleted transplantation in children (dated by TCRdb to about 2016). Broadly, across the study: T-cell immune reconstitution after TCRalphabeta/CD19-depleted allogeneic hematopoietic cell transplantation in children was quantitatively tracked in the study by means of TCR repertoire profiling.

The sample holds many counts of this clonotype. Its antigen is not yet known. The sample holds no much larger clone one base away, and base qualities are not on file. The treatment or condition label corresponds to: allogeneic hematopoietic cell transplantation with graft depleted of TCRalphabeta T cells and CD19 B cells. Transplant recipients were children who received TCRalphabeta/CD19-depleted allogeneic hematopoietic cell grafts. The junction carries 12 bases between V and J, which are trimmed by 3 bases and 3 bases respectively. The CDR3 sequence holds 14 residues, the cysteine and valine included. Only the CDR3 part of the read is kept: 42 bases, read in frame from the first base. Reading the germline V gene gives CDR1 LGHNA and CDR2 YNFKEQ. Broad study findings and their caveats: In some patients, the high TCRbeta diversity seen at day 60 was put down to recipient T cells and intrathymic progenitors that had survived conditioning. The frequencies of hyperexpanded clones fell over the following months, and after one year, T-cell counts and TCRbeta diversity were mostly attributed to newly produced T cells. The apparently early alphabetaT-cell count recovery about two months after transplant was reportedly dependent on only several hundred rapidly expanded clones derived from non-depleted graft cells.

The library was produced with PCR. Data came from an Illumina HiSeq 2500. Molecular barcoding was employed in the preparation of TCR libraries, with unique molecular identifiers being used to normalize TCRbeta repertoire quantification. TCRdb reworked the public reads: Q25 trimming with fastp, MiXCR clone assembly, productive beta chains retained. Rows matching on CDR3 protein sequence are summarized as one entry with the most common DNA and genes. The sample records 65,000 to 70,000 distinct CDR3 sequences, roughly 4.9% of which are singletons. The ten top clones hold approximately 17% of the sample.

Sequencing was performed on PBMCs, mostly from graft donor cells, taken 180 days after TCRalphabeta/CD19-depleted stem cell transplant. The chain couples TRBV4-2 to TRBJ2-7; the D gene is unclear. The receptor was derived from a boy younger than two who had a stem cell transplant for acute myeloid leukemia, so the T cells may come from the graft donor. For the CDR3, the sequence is CASSQARSGYEQYV. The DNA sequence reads TGTGCCAGCAGCCAGGCAAGATCCGGCTACGAGCAGTACGTC.